A single sample is the source of the 20 T cell receptor beta chains below, sequenced in a study of CD8 T cells in Susac syndrome. Reverse transcription of 0.5 to 1 ug RNA used random hexamers. TCRdb reprocessed the immunoSEQ multiplex PCR reads via MiXCR and lists one record per CDR3 protein. The table records a few hundred thousand distinct CDR3 sequences, around 89% of them present only once. Specimen: CD8+ T cells from PBMCs. Receptor source: a human donor with multiple sclerosis.

J is TRBJ2-5 and V is TRBV15; unclear D gene. The ends were cut back, 4 bases at V and 7 bases at J, with 22 bases in the middle. The CDR3 consists of 16 residues. The germline gives CDR1 LNHNV, CDR2 YYDKDF (reference sequence). The CDR3 here is CATSTQGRAGLGTQYF. The CDR3 DNA is TGTGCCACCAGCACCCAAGGAAGGGCCGGCCTGGGGACCCAGTACTTC.

The chain links TRBV7-9 to TRBJ1-5, with 7 bases matching TRBD1. V lost 5 bases to trimming and J lost 3 bases; unmatched junction nucleotides: 7. The CDR3 consists of 15 residues. CDR1 and CDR2 from the germline V gene are SEHNR and FQNEAQ (reference sequence). Here the CDR3 reads CASSPEGAINQPQHF. CDR3 DNA: TGTGCCAGCAGCCCCGAGGGGGCTATCAATCAGCCCCAGCATTTT. The variable domain in full, completed from reference TRBV7-9 and TRBJ1-5, reads DTGVSQNPRHKITKRGQNVTFRCDPISEHNRLYWYRQTLGQGPEFLTYFQNEAQLEKSRLLSDRFSAERPKGSFSTLEIQRTEQGDSAMYLCASSPEGAINQPQHFGDGTRLSIL.

The chain is built from TRBV24-1 and TRBJ2-7; 12 bases match TRBD2. From germline, CDR1 is KGHDR and CDR2 SFDVKD. V lost 3 bases and J lost 6; bases outside the gene matches: 5. CDR3 length equals 15 residues. The CDR3 bases are TGTGCCACCAGTGATCCGACTAGCGGGAGAGGCGAGCAGTACTTC. It translates to CATSDPTSGRGEQYF.

The rearrangement uses TRBV6-6 and TRBJ1-1, with unresolved D. The CDR3 spans 13 residues. Germline CDR1 reads MNHNY; CDR2 reads SVGAGI (reference sequence). Trimming shortened V by 5 bases and J by 7 bases, and 14 bases separated the two germline ends. For the CDR3, the DNA is TGTGCCAGCAGTATAGTGGCCCGGGATGAAGCTTTCTTT. Protein: CASSIVARDEAFF.

V gene TRBV11-2 combines with J gene TRBJ2-3; D gene unclear. This CDR3 contains 15 residues. Germline V gene lookup returns CDR1 SGHAT and CDR2 FQNNGV. V was pared by 5 bases and J by 4 bases, with 16 bases between. The CDR3 loop reads CASSPSGRRPDTQYF. DNA for the CDR3: TGTGCCAGCAGCCCTTCCGGCCGGCGCCCAGATACGCAGTATTTT.

The CDR3 nucleotides read TGTGCCAGCAGCGGGGGGACAGGGAGGAATGAGCAGTTCTTC. Translated: CASSGGTGRNEQFF. V is TRBV11-3 and J is TRBJ2-1; 9 positions match TRBD1. Germline values: CDR1 SGHNT, CDR2 YENEEA. This CDR3 has 14 amino acids. Germline trimming cut 5 bases from V and 7 bases from J; bases unmatched to any gene: 6.

The rearrangement joins TRBV19 to TRBJ2-1; D remains unclear. V dropped 1 base and J dropped 3 bases, with 7 bases sitting between them. Germline-derived CDR1 and CDR2 are LNHDA and SQIVND (reference sequence). The CDR3 is 14 amino acids. CDR3 amino acids: CASSIVANYNEQFF. Here the CDR3 DNA reads TGTGCCAGTAGTATAGTCGCCAACTACAATGAGCAGTTCTTC.

The rearrangement uses TRBV12-3 or TRBV12-4 and TRBJ1-2, with D possibly TRBD1 on 6 matching bases. V lost 10 bases and J 7 bases, leaving 13 bases between the germline ends. The CDR3 runs 11 residues. This chain's CDR3 is CANRRGAGYTF. Written as DNA, the CDR3 is TGTGCCAACCGGCGGGGGGCTGGCTACACCTTC.

The chain combines TRBV5-6 with TRBJ2-5; D is unclear. Trimming left V 2 bases short and J 3 bases short, with 8 bases between. Germline values: CDR1 SGHDT, CDR2 YYEEEE. The CDR3 covers 13 residues. This CDR3 reads CASSFSSEETQYF. The DNA of the CDR3 is TGTGCCAGCAGCTTTAGTTCAGAAGAGACCCAGTACTTC.

V is TRBV2 and J is TRBJ1-3, with unresolved D. This CDR3 contains 17 residues. The ends were cut back, 0 bases at V and 0 bases at J, with 12 bases in the middle. From germline, CDR1 is SNHLY and CDR2 FYNNEI. CDR3 region: CASSEALKRYSGNTIYF. CDR3 nucleotide sequence: TGTGCCAGCAGTGAAGCGCTTAAAAGGTACTCTGGAAACACCATATATTTT.

The rearrangement links TRBV19 to TRBJ2-3; D is ambiguous. V was shortened by 5 bases and J by 6 bases, with 9 bases between the two germline ends. Germline V CDR1 and CDR2: LNHDA, SQIVND (reference sequence). The CDR3 spans 12 residues. CDR3 DNA sequence: TGTGCCAGTAGTGCTTTACGGGATACGCAGTATTTT. Amino acids: CASSALRDTQYF.

This rearrangement joins TRBV7-3 to TRBJ2-5; a possible D gene is TRBD2 (7 bases). Germline V lookup: CDR1 SGHTA, CDR2 FQGTGA. The CDR3 is 15 amino acids. With 0 bases removed from V and 5 bases from J, the gap between germline ends came to 13 bases. The CDR3 coding sequence is TGTGCCAGCAGCTTAACCGGGACTACAGGGGAGACCCAGTACTTC. Its protein is CASSLTGTTGETQYF.

The chain has TRBV14 and TRBJ1-2; the D is unclear. The CDR3 sequence is 14 residues long. CDR1 is SGHDN and CDR2 is FVKESK in the germline V gene. Trimming removed 0 bases from V and 4 bases from J, with 9 bases in between. As DNA, the CDR3 is TGTGCCAGCAGCCAAGATCAGCGACCCTATGGCTACACCTTC. Its protein product is CASSQDQRPYGYTF.

This chain uses TRBV7-8 with TRBJ2-2; 7 positions match TRBD1. The CDR3 runs 15 residues. V dropped 5 bases and J dropped 8; count of bases not matched to a gene: 11. Germline lookup yields CDR1 SGHVS and CDR2 FQNEAQ. The CDR3 loop reads CASSQRTGPPGELFF. The CDR3 DNA sequence: TGTGCCAGCAGCCAGCGGACAGGACCCCCAGGGGAGCTGTTTTTT.

There are a few counts of this clonotype. V gene TRBV19 combines with J gene TRBJ2-6; unclear D gene. Germline-derived CDR1 and CDR2 are LNHDA and SQIVND (reference sequence). Trimming pared 3 bases from V and 0 bases from J, leaving 3 bases between. This CDR3 region has 14 residues. The CDR3 is CASSISSGANVLTF. The DNA of the CDR3 is TGTGCCAGTAGTATCAGCTCTGGGGCCAACGTCCTGACTTTC.

The gene calls are TRBV6-4 and TRBJ2-2; D gene ambiguous. V lost 0 bases to trimming and J lost 5 bases, with 7 bases between them. Germline V gene sequence: CDR1 MRHNA, CDR2 SNTAGT. This CDR3 comprises 14 residues. In DNA form, the CDR3 reads TGTGCCAGCAGTGACTCGTCCGAAACCGGGGAGCTGTTTTTT. Translated: CASSDSSETGELFF.

The chain uses TRBV12-5 and TRBJ2-1; D unclear. The V end was cut by 3 bases, the J end by 6 bases, with 6 bases between. CDR3 length: 12 amino acids. The germline gives CDR1 LGHNT, CDR2 FRNRAP. CDR3 nucleotide sequence: TGTGCTAGTGGTTTCTTCATCAATGAGCAGTTCTTC. It is translated as CASGFFINEQFF.

The chain joins TRBV30 to TRBJ1-5; no clear D gene. Germline assignment: CDR1 GTSNPN and CDR2 SVGIG (reference sequence). The ends were cut back, 0 bases at V and 7 bases at J, with 10 bases in the middle. The length of the CDR3 is 13 residues. CDR3 amino acids: CAWSVHGRQPQHF. DNA for the CDR3: TGTGCCTGGAGTGTACACGGGCGGCAGCCCCAGCATTTT. Together with reference TRBV30 and TRBJ1-5, the CDR3 gives the full variable domain: SQTIHQWPATLVQPVGSPLSLECTVEGTSNPNLYWYRQAAGRGLQLLFYSVGIGQISSEVPQNLSASRPQDRQFILSSKKLLLSDSGFYLCAWSVHGRQPQHFGDGTRLSIL.

The V and J genes are TRBV29-1 and TRBJ2-2, with a weak D call TRBD2 (6 bases). The CDR3 contains 15 residues. V lost 4 bases to trimming and J lost 4 bases, with 16 bases between them. CDR1 is SQVTM and CDR2 is ANQGSEA in the germline V gene. The CDR3 loop reads CSVAGSRGSTGELFF. CDR3 nucleotides: TGCAGCGTTGCAGGTTCCCGGGGGTCCACCGGGGAGCTGTTTTTT.

This clonotype has only one observation. CDR3 nucleotides: TGTGCCAGCAGCTTTTTTGGACAGAGCACAGATACGCAGTATTTT. It specifies CASSFFGQSTDTQYF. The genes are TRBV13 and TRBJ2-3, with D possibly TRBD1 on 6 matching bases. The CDR3 length is 15 residues. The germline V and J ends were trimmed by 3 bases and 0 bases, with 10 bases remaining between them. Per germline, CDR1 PRHDT and CDR2 FYEKMQ (reference sequence).